This is a list of T cell receptor beta chains from one sample in a study of OX40 agonist ivuxolimab in advanced cancers. Using immunoSEQ multiplex PCR, the repertoire was profiled, and TCRdb retains in-frame clones only, with some absent. Found here are 55,000 to 90,000 clones, roughly 90% of them singletons; the top ten hold approximately 2.8%. The material was CD4+ or CD8+ T cells sorted from blood, obtained in a trial of the OX40 agonist ivuxolimab. The receptors come from an adult with an advanced solid tumor such as melanoma, head and neck, liver or kidney cancer. The CDR3 runs from the conserved cysteine through the conserved F or W. The D gene is left open where the match is weak. Rows give clone size only sometimes, using once, few, many, or a class for an expanded clone.

v_call	d_call	j_call	clone_size	cdr3_nt	cdr3_aa
TRBV5-4	TRBD1	TRBJ1-2	.	TGTGCCAGCAGCTTGTCAGACAGGGGGCTGAGCTACACCTTC	CASSLSDRGLSYTF
TRBV19	.	TRBJ1-1	few	TGTGCCAGTAGTATTCAGAGGAACACTGAAGCTTTCTTT	CASSIQRNTEAFF
TRBV10-3	.	TRBJ1-5	.	TGTGCCATCAGTGATGACAGATGGAATCAGCCCCAGCATTTT	CAISDDRWNQPQHF
TRBV4-1	.	TRBJ1-1	.	TGCGCCAGCAGCCAAGATGGCGGGGGCAGGACCACTGAAGCTTTCTTT	CASSQDGGGRTTEAFF
TRBV7-9	.	TRBJ1-1	.	TGTGCCAGCAGCTTAGCCAGAGCGAGGGGGAATGCTTTCTTT	CASSLARARGNAFF
TRBV2	TRBD1	TRBJ2-2	.	TGTGCCAGCAGTGATTGGACAGGGTGGGGAACCGGGGAGCTGTTTTTT	CASSDWTGWGTGELFF
TRBV4-1	TRBD2	TRBJ2-3	.	TGCGCCAGCAGCCACACCCCCCCGGGGCAGGGACTAGCGGGGGCCCCCACGAATACGCAGTATTTT	CASSHTPPGQGLAGAPTNTQYF
TRBV2	.	TRBJ1-6	.	TGTGCCAGCAACCCCCCCACATGGGGCGGTTCACCCCTCCACTTT	CASNPPTWGGSPLHF
TRBV4-2	.	TRBJ1-6	many	TGTGCCAGCAGCCAAGACCTTTATAATTCACCCCTCCACTTT	CASSQDLYNSPLHF
TRBV14	.	TRBJ1-4	.	TGTGCCAGCAGCCACTTTGGGGCGGGCAATGAAAAACTGTTTTTT	CASSHFGAGNEKLFF
TRBV5-5	.	TRBJ2-7	.	TGTGCCAGCAGTTTTCAGACAGAATACGAGCAGTACTTC	CASSFQTEYEQYF
TRBV11-2	TRBD1	TRBJ2-7	.	TGTGCCAGCAGGACCCCGGGACAGGGATACGAGCAGTACTTC	CASRTPGQGYEQYF
TRBV5-4	.	TRBJ1-1	.	TGTGCCAGCAGCTTGCAGGGATGGAACACTGAAGCTTTCTTT	CASSLQGWNTEAFF
TRBV4-1	TRBD1	TRBJ2-6	.	TGCGCCAGCAGCCAATTCGATTGGGACAGCGGACCTGGGGCCAACGTCCTGACTTTC	CASSQFDWDSGPGANVLTF
TRBV18	TRBD1	TRBJ2-7	.	TGTGCCAGCTCACCACGAGGACAGGGGGGGCTTTTGTACGAGCAGTACTTC	CASSPRGQGGLLYEQYF
TRBV7-9	TRBD1	TRBJ2-1	.	TGTGCCAGCAGCCGTCATGAGGGGACAGGGGCCCATGAGCAGTTCTTC	CASSRHEGTGAHEQFF